This T cell receptor beta chain was captured in a study of response to subunit inactivated influenza vaccine. Study outcomes and limitations: Authors suggested that a seasonal influenza vaccination recruits few new T cells each time.

CDR1 and CDR2 (germline): SGHRS, YFSETQ. CDR3 length equals 16 residues. V lost 2 bases and J lost 6; bases outside the gene matches: 7. This clonotype appeared a few times. Its antigen is unidentified. TCRdb reanalysed the RT-PCR reads using MiXCR and keeps one entry per CDR3 protein. The profile shows 430,000 or so distinct CDR3 sequences, approximately 11% of them singletons. This specimen consisted of PBMCs from blood, obtained about 40 days after vaccination. The rearrangement links TRBV5-1 to TRBJ2-1; 11 bases agree with TRBD1. The clonotype comes from a man aged 45-60 years who received an inactivated influenza vaccine. The CDR3 DNA reads TGCGCCAGCAGCTTTTCGGACAGGGGGCGAGCCAATGAGCAGTTCTTC. It is translated as CASSFSDRGRANEQFF. The full variable domain, completed using reference TRBV5-1 and TRBJ2-1, is KAGVTQTPRYLIKTRGQQVTLSCSPISGHRSVSWYQQTPGQGLQFLFEYFSETQRNKGNFPGRFSGRQFSNSRSEMNVSTLELGDSALYLCASSFSDRGRANEQFFGPGTRLTVL.